The 20 T cell receptor beta chains presented below share a single source sample, sequenced in a study of monozygotic twins with inflammatory bowel disease. TCRdb re-called the 5' RACE reads and catalogs CDR3 proteins one per entry, DNA excluded. This listing includes under 150,000 distinct CDR3 sequences. Material for sequencing was blood. The receptor source for this set is a human donor with ulcerative colitis or Crohn's disease, or a healthy co-twin of an affected twin (not recorded which).

V usage is TRBV30 and J usage is TRBJ1-2. Germline V gene sequence: CDR1 GTSNPN, CDR2 SVGIG (reference sequence). This CDR3 contains 13 residues. CDR3 region: CAWSESGPYGYTF.

The V and J genes are TRBV20-1 and TRBJ1-1; TCRdb designates TRBD1, a call that cannot be tested without DNA. The germline V gene has CDR1 DFQATT and CDR2 SNEGSKA (reference sequence). The CDR3 extends over 15 amino acids. Here the CDR3 reads CSARDSQGWDTEAFF.

The chain uses TRBV7-3 and TRBJ2-1. This CDR3 comprises 13 residues. Germline V gene sequence: CDR1 SGHTA, CDR2 FQGTGA. CDR3: CASGRQNYNEQFF.

The genes are TRBV28 and TRBJ1-1; TCRdb's D gene call, TRBD1, goes unchecked for lack of DNA. CDR3 size: 12 residues. Germline lookup yields CDR1 MDHEN and CDR2 SYDVKM. CDR3 loop: CASRTGESEAFF.

The rearrangement uses TRBV11-1 and TRBJ2-3; TCRdb outputs TRBD1, but without DNA this stays unchecked. The CDR3 sequence is 15 residues long. Germline lookup yields CDR1 SGHAT and CDR2 FQDESV (reference sequence). This CDR3 reads CASSNRVGSTDTQYF.

The chain employs TRBV7-6 and TRBJ2-3; TCRdb designates TRBD2, a call that cannot be tested without DNA. Per the germline V gene, CDR1 is SGHVS and CDR2 is FNYEAQ. This CDR3 is built from 16 residues. CDR3 loop: CASSSLRGQSWDTQYF.

The chain uses TRBV12-5 and TRBJ2-1. The germline CDR1 and CDR2 sequences are LGHNT and FRNRAP. The CDR3 totals 15 residues. The CDR3 sequence is CASALGQAPSNEQFF.

CDR3 protein: CASSLEVLETQYF. The chain employs TRBV7-9 and TRBJ2-5. The CDR3 length is 13 residues. CDR1 is SEHNR, CDR2 FQNEAQ, per germline (reference sequence).

The chain carries TRBV6-4 and TRBJ2-1; TCRdb selects TRBD1, and the lack of DNA leaves this call unchecked. The CDR3 runs 14 residues. Germline values: CDR1 MRHNA, CDR2 SNTAGT. The CDR3 loop is CALAGTGPYNEQFF.

The chain has TRBV20-1 and TRBJ2-5; no DNA is available, so the TRBD1 call from TCRdb remains unchecked. The CDR3 consists of 16 residues. The germline V gene encodes CDR1 DFQATT and CDR2 SNEGSKA (reference sequence). This CDR3 is CSAQNLRQRLQETQYF.

V usage is TRBV7-9 and J usage is TRBJ1-6. The CDR3 length is 15 residues. CDR1 SEHNR and CDR2 FQNEAQ come from the germline V gene (reference sequence). CDR3 sequence: CASSSGSSYNSPLHF.

The chain is built from TRBV2 and TRBJ1-5; TCRdb's assignment of TRBD1 cannot be checked, as there is no DNA. This CDR3 comprises 15 residues. The V gene's germline CDR1 is SNHLY and CDR2 FYNNEI. The CDR3: CASSRGTAPNQPQHF.

The chain uses TRBV5-5 and TRBJ2-1; with no DNA, the TCRdb D assignment of TRBD1 cannot be verified. CDR3 length: 15 amino acids. CDR1 SGHKS and CDR2 YYEKEE come from the germline V gene (reference sequence). The CDR3 sequence: CASSVDALSYNEQFF.

The chain employs TRBV6-1 and TRBJ2-5; the TCRdb D gene call, TRBD1, has no DNA to confirm it. The CDR3 extends over 19 amino acids. Germline V lookup: CDR1 MNHNS, CDR2 SASEGT. This CDR3 reads CASSESGVGGHRRQETQYF.

CDR3 region: CASSQDGLPDYGYTF. The rearrangement uses TRBV4-1 and TRBJ1-2. CDR3 length equals 15 residues. Germline values: CDR1 MGHRA, CDR2 YSYEKL.

The chain combines TRBV30 with TRBJ2-2. The CDR3 is 11 amino acids. The germline CDR1 and CDR2 sequences are GTSNPN and SVGIG (reference sequence). The CDR3 sequence is CAWTLGLELFF.

The rearrangement joins TRBV20-1 to TRBJ1-2; TCRdb proposes TRBD1, but this gene call is untestable without DNA. This CDR3 spans 13 amino acids. Germline CDR1 is DFQATT and CDR2 is SNEGSKA (reference sequence). Here the CDR3 reads CSAPGQGVKGYTF.

The chain has TRBV7-2 and TRBJ2-5; TCRdb's assignment of TRBD1 cannot be checked, as there is no DNA. The CDR3 loop spans 14 amino acids. Germline CDR1 and CDR2: SGHTA and FQGNSA. The CDR3 region is CASSLMGPAETQYF.

CDR3 sequence reads: CASSPGQGPNTGELFF. This sequence joins TRBV5-1 and TRBJ2-2; lacking DNA, the TRBD1 call made by TCRdb goes unchecked. The CDR3 totals 16 residues. The V gene's germline CDR1 is SGHRS and CDR2 YFSETQ.

This rearrangement joins TRBV7-7 to TRBJ2-3; checking the TCRdb D call of TRBD1 is not possible without DNA. Germline V CDR1 and CDR2: SSHAT, FNYEAQ (reference sequence). This CDR3 has 13 residues. CDR3 in amino acids: CASSLASGDTQYF.